These 9 T cell receptor beta chains were all obtained from the same sample, sequenced in a study of T cell repertoires in cytomegalovirus infection. In TCRdb, the reads were re-called with MiXCR into one record per CDR3 protein. There are approximately 320,000 distinct CDR3 sequences in the sample; over 7.5% occur only once, and 4.3% lies in the top ten. Sequenced input: PBMCs. Receptors originate from a human donor in good health (CMV status not recorded). Some clones in this sample may be carry-over from other donors' samples.

The J gene is TRBJ2-7, the V gene TRBV3-1; the D gene is possibly TRBD2 (5 bases). CDR3 length: 15 amino acids. Germline CDR1 is LGHDT and CDR2 is YNNKEL (reference sequence). V was trimmed by 1 base and J by 6 bases, leaving 16 bases between them. In DNA, the CDR3 is TGTGCCAGCAGCCAAGGGGTCGCGAGCGGAAGCGAGCAGTACTTC. This gives the protein CASSQGVASGSEQYF.

This clonotype appeared many times. The rearrangement joins TRBV7-2 to TRBJ2-7; D tentatively fits TRBD1 or TRBD2 (6 bases each). CDR3 length: 15 amino acids. V dropped 5 bases and J dropped 6 bases, with 20 bases sitting between them. Germline CDR1 is SGHTA and CDR2 is FQGNSA. Here the CDR3 reads CASSVDLSGGGEQYF. The CDR3 DNA sequence: TGTGCCAGCAGCGTCGACCTTAGCGGAGGGGGCGAGCAGTACTTC.

This clonotype showed up many times. The rearrangement joins TRBV7-2 to TRBJ1-1, with 7 positions matching TRBD1. The V and J ends lost 7 bases and 6 bases, in that order; junction bases with no gene match: 11. This CDR3 comprises 14 residues. Germline V gene data show CDR1 as SGHTA and CDR2 as FQGNSA. In DNA, the CDR3 is TGTGCCAGCACCCGGAGGGGGCCGGGGGCTGAAGCTTTCTTT. Protein: CASTRRGPGAEAFF.

This clonotype was counted many times. The rearrangement uses TRBV7-9 and TRBJ1-5; no clear D. From germline, CDR1 is SEHNR and CDR2 FQNEAQ (reference sequence). The CDR3 consists of 15 residues. V lost 2 bases to trimming and J lost 5 bases, with 13 bases between them. As DNA, the CDR3 is TGTGCCAGCAGCTTAACGGCGTTTGGGGATCAGCCCCAGCATTTT. It yields the protein CASSLTAFGDQPQHF. Full variable domain (missing parts from reference TRBV7-9 and TRBJ1-5): DTGVSQNPRHKITKRGQNVTFRCDPISEHNRLYWYRQTLGQGPEFLTYFQNEAQLEKSRLLSDRFSAERPKGSFSTLEIQRTEQGDSAMYLCASSLTAFGDQPQHFGDGTRLSIL.

This clonotype was detected ten times or more. The chain employs TRBV18 and TRBJ1-1; the D gene is possibly TRBD1 (6 bases). The CDR3 runs 15 residues. V was clipped by 5 bases and J by 0 bases, with 13 bases between them. The germline V gene encodes CDR1 KGHSH and CDR2 LQKENI. This chain's CDR3 is CASSSSGTLNTEAFF. CDR3 nucleotide sequence: TGTGCCAGCTCATCCTCCGGGACACTGAACACTGAAGCTTTCTTT.

This clonotype was recorded a few times. The chain is built from TRBV20-1 and TRBJ2-7; 9 bases match TRBD2. The CDR3 spans 17 residues. Germline loops: CDR1 DFQATT, CDR2 SNEGSKA (reference sequence). The V segment lost 1 base and the J segment 3 bases; nucleotides outside the gene matches: 13. The CDR3 DNA sequence: TGCAGTGCTAGAGTGGGGATCGGGCTAGCGGGACTCTACGAGCAGTACTTC. It translates to CSARVGIGLAGLYEQYF.

This clonotype appeared many times. The chain couples TRBV27 to TRBJ2-2; D is unresolved. Germline-derived CDR1 and CDR2 are MNHEY and SMNVEV (reference sequence). The CDR3 consists of 11 residues. Trimming took off 2 bases at V and 7 bases at J, with 2 bases between the two ends. The CDR3 DNA reads TGTGCCAGCAGTTTAAACGGGGAGCTGTTTTTT. This translates into CASSLNGELFF.

This clonotype was counted between two and nine times. The chain employs TRBV7-6 and TRBJ2-2; TRBD2 is a possible D gene (5 bases). V dropped 1 base and J dropped 6 bases, with 9 bases sitting between them. The CDR3 totals 14 residues. Germline V gene data show CDR1 as SGHVS and CDR2 as FNYEAQ. CDR3 loop: CASSLVWGAGELFF. In DNA form, the CDR3 reads TGTGCCAGCAGCTTAGTGTGGGGAGCCGGGGAGCTGTTTTTT.

The chain recombines TRBV4-3 with TRBJ1-4; TRBD1 agrees at 9 bases. Germline lookup yields CDR1 LGHNA and CDR2 YSLEER. CDR3 size: 16 residues. The V gene end was trimmed by 0 bases and the J gene end by 4 bases; junction bases not matched to a gene: 3. The chain's CDR3 is CASSQDTGQGNEKLFF. In nucleotides, the CDR3 is TGCGCCAGCAGCCAAGATACGGGACAGGGTAATGAAAAACTGTTTTTT.